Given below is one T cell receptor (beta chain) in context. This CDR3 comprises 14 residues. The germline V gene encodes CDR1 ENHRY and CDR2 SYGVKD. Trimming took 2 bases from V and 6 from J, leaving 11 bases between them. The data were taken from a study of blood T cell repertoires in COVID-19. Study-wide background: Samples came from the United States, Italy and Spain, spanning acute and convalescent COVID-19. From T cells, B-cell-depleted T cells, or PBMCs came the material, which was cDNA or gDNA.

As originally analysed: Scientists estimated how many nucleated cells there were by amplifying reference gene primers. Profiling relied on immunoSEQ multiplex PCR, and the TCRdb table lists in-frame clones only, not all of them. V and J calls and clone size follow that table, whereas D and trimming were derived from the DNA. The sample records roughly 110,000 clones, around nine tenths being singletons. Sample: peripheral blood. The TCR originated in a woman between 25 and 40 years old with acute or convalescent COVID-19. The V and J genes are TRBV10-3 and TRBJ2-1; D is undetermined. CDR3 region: CAISEARIGNEQFF. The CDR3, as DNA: TGTGCCATCAGTGAGGCTAGGATCGGCAATGAGCAGTTCTTC.